This T cell receptor (beta chain) appears in the sequencing data of a study of metastatic and nonmetastatic thyroid tumors. At the level of the study: For malignant and benign thyroid patients, tumor or nodule tissue and blood were the sources whose repertoires were compared.

Germline-derived CDR1 and CDR2 are KGHDR and SFDVKD. This CDR3 comprises 15 residues. Trimming took 5 bases from V and 1 from J; bases not matched to a gene: 4. Findings and caveats of the study: It was reportedly found that TCR beta diversity was significantly higher in malignant thyroid tumors than in benign nodules, a difference seen in both blood and tumor samples.

Original analysis: For papillary thyroid cancer, a distant-metastasis classifier was constructed from CDR3 differences observed across clinicopathological groups. TCRdb re-analyzed the PCR reads through MiXCR. It is TCRdb's table, rather than the study itself, that gives the V and J calls and clone size. The data show 7,500 to 9,500 clones, with about a third seen just once and about 22% held by the top ten. Remarks on this clone: Its target is unknown.

Thyroid surgery had not been preceded by any treatment in any patient. The clonotype comes from a female donor with papillary thyroid cancer or a benign thyroid nodule (not recorded which). Some clones in this sample may be carry-over from other donors' samples. V and J are TRBV24-1 and TRBJ1-5; TRBD1 matches 7 bases. Input material: tumor tissue. Here the CDR3 DNA reads TGTGCCACCAGTGGTCGACAGGGAAGCAATCAGCCCCAGCATTTT. Protein product: CATSGRQGSNQPQHF.